The rows below give T cell receptor beta chains drawn from one sample of a study of identical twins. MiXCR, run by TCRdb on the 5' RACE reads, gives a single entry per CDR3 protein. This table holds about 190,000 distinct CDR3 sequences, about 16% found once. In addition, the sample was reused for a study of T cells expressing NK-cell markers.

Sequenced: CD8+ T cells sorted from blood. These receptors originate from a woman younger than 35 in good health. Each CDR3 is given with its conserved first and last residue. D genes are given only for firm matches. Clone size is shown for a subset of rows, as once, few, many or a class of expanded clone.

TRBJ1-1,NA,NA,TRBV6-5,TGTGCCAGCAGGTCCACTACTGAAGCTTTCTTT,CASRSTTEAFF
TRBJ2-1,TRBD2,few,TRBV12-3/TRBV12-4,TGTGCCAGCAGTTCGGGGATGTTAGCGGGAGTACTTTCGTATAATGAGCAGTTCTTC,CASSSGMLAGVLSYNEQFF
TRBJ2-4,NA,few,TRBV27,TGTGCCAGCAGACCAAGGGGAGGAGGTGTTAGCGCCAAAAACATTCAGTACTTC,CASRPRGGGVSAKNIQYF
TRBJ1-4,TRBD1,few,TRBV14,TGTGCCAGCAGCCAACCGACGGACAGGGAAAAACTGTTTTTT,CASSQPTDREKLFF
TRBJ2-7,NA,NA,TRBV27,TGTGCCAGCAGTTCAGGGGACGTCAATTCCTACGAGCAGTACTTC,CASSSGDVNSYEQYF
TRBJ2-7,NA,NA,TRBV12-3/TRBV12-4,TGTGCCAGCAGTTTGATCAGCTCCTACGAGCAGTACTTC,CASSLISSYEQYF
TRBJ2-7,NA,few,TRBV6-4,TGTGCCAGCAGTGACCCCCCCCCTTACCTTCAGCAGTACTTC,CASSDPPPYLQQYF
TRBJ2-7,NA,NA,TRBV7-9,TGTGCCAGCACCACGACTTCAACCGTTTCCCACGAGCAGTACTTC,CASTTTSTVSHEQYF
TRBJ1-1,NA,NA,TRBV12-3/TRBV12-4,TGTGCCAGCAGTCCGGACCCAAACACTGAAGCTTTCTTT,CASSPDPNTEAFF
TRBJ2-3,TRBD2,few,TRBV11-2,TGTGCCAGCAGCTTAGAGACTAGCTTCCGAGCGGATACGCAGTATTTT,CASSLETSFRADTQYF
TRBJ2-5,NA,NA,TRBV29-1,TGCAGCGTTGAAGCGGGCCAGGGGCTACAAGAGACCCAGTACTTC,CSVEAGQGLQETQYF
TRBJ2-3,TRBD1,few,TRBV12-3/TRBV12-4,TGTGCCAGCAGCAAAACAGGGGTAGATACGCAGTATTTT,CASSKTGVDTQYF
TRBJ1-2,NA,few,TRBV7-9,TGTGCCAGCAGACCTGGGGGGCCAGGTTATGGCTACACCTTC,CASRPGGPGYGYTF
TRBJ2-5,NA,NA,TRBV29-1,TGCAGCATTCCTGGGACCAGCAGGGAAGAGACCCAGTACTTC,CSIPGTSREETQYF
TRBJ1-1,NA,NA,TRBV5-1,TGCGCCAGCAGTCCATTCCCTGGGAGCACTGAAGCTTTCTTT,CASSPFPGSTEAFF
TRBJ1-4,TRBD1,few,TRBV6-5,TGTGCCAGCAGTTACGGACAGGGGTTTAATGAAAAACTGTTTTTT,CASSYGQGFNEKLFF
TRBJ2-3,TRBD1,NA,TRBV28,TGTGCCATCAGCACTAGGGACAGGGGTCGAGGAGATACAGATACGCAGTATTTT,CAISTRDRGRGDTDTQYF
TRBJ2-7,TRBD2,NA,TRBV27,TGTGCCAGCACCGGACTAGCGGGAGTAGGGCTCGAGCAGTACTTC,CASTGLAGVGLEQYF
TRBJ2-7,NA,many,TRBV15,TGTGCCACCACCTCGGGGACGTTGGGGGAGCAGTACTTC,CATTSGTLGEQYF
TRBJ2-1,NA,NA,TRBV12-3/TRBV12-4,TGTGCCAGCAGCACCTTGGGGGTCGATGAGCAGTTCTTC,CASSTLGVDEQFF
TRBJ2-5,NA,NA,TRBV5-1,TGCGCCAGCAGCTTGGAGGGTAGGGGATGGCAAGAGACCCAGTACTTC,CASSLEGRGWQETQYF
TRBJ2-5,TRBD1,few,TRBV7-9,TGTGCCAGCACAGGACAGGGAGTCGAGACCCAGTACTTC,CASTGQGVETQYF
TRBJ2-1,TRBD2,few,TRBV20-1,TGCAGTGCTGATATAGCGGGGTCCTACAATGAGCAGTTCTTC,CSADIAGSYNEQFF
TRBJ2-2,NA,NA,TRBV27,TGTGCCAGCAGTTTCCTTGGGGGTTCGAACACCGGGGAGCTGTTTTTT,CASSFLGGSNTGELFF
TRBJ2-5,TRBD1,few,TRBV20-1,TGCAGTGCTAGATATACAGGGGGCGCAGGGGAGACCCAGTACTTC,CSARYTGGAGETQYF
TRBJ1-1,NA,NA,TRBV29-1,TGCAGCGTACCTGAAGCTTTCTTT,CSVPEAFF
TRBJ2-1,TRBD2,few,TRBV27,TGTGCCATGGGGTCCGGGACTAGCGAGTACAATGAGCAGTTCTTC,CAMGSGTSEYNEQFF
TRBJ2-7,NA,few,TRBV12-3/TRBV12-4,TGTGCCAGCAGTCGCCCGGGCGAGCAGTACTTC,CASSRPGEQYF
TRBJ2-1,NA,NA,TRBV5-4,TGTGCCAGCAGCTTGGTGGCTAGCGCACCGTCCTACAATGAGCAGTTCTTC,CASSLVASAPSYNEQFF
TRBJ2-2,NA,NA,TRBV4-3,TGCGCCAGCAGCCTGCAGGGCACGACCGGGGAGCTGTTTTTT,CASSLQGTTGELFF
TRBJ2-7,NA,NA,TRBV4-3,TGCGCCAGCAGCCAAGATGAGCTAGCTGGAAGGTGGACCTACGAGCAGTACTTC,CASSQDELAGRWTYEQYF
TRBJ2-2,NA,NA,TRBV10-3,TGTGCCATCAGGAATCCGGGACCTAACACCGGGGAGCTGTTTTTT,CAIRNPGPNTGELFF
TRBJ2-1,NA,NA,TRBV7-6,TGTGCCAGCAGCTTAGCGGGGGGGCACAATGAGCAGTTCTTC,CASSLAGGHNEQFF
TRBJ2-1,NA,NA,TRBV6-5,TGTGCCAGCAGTTTATCTGGAGGGTTCCAGTCCTACAATGAGCAGTTCTTC,CASSLSGGFQSYNEQFF
TRBJ2-2,NA,many,TRBV5-1,TGCGCCAGCAGCTTCGAGTGGGGTTTCTCCGGGGAGCTGTTTTTT,CASSFEWGFSGELFF
TRBJ2-1,NA,NA,TRBV9,TGTGCCAGCAGCGTAGTAGGGCGGAACTCCTACAATGAGCAGTTCTTC,CASSVVGRNSYNEQFF
TRBJ2-5,NA,NA,TRBV20-1,TGCAGTGCTAGAGAAGGTGTGCGGGCGGGGGAGACCCAGTACTTC,CSAREGVRAGETQYF
TRBJ1-2,NA,many,TRBV6-1,TGTGCCAGCAGTCCCTGGGAGGGAGCCATCTATGGCTACACCTTC,CASSPWEGAIYGYTF
TRBJ2-7,NA,few,TRBV15,TGTGCCACCAGCAGAGGAACTAATAACGAGCAGTACTTC,CATSRGTNNEQYF
TRBJ2-7,TRBD2,many,TRBV9,TGTGCCAGCAGCGCCGGGGGGGAGCAGTACTTC,CASSAGGEQYF
TRBJ1-1,NA,NA,TRBV20-1,TGCAGTGCTAGAGATCTTGGACGTACAAGCACTGAAGCTTTCTTT,CSARDLGRTSTEAFF
TRBJ1-2,NA,NA,TRBV4-1,TGCGCCAGCAGCCAAGATCCCACGGGAGATGGCTACACCTTC,CASSQDPTGDGYTF
TRBJ2-1,NA,NA,TRBV4-2,TGTGCCACACGCAAGGACAACGACAATGAGCAGTTCTTC,CATRKDNDNEQFF